Only one count was recorded for the clone carrying this TCR beta chain. Its antigen remains unidentified. The data stem from a study of Ad26.COV2.S vaccination and SARS-CoV-2 variants. Study details: Of the COV1001 trial arms, the Ad26.COV2.S arm included the donor. Ad26.COV2.S given intramuscularly, once or twice 56 days apart. Findings and limits, study-wide: While placebo recipients had lower spike-specific TCR breadth, vaccine recipients had more.

Sequencing used immunoSEQ multiplex PCR; TCRdb keeps in-frame clones, though not all of them. The sample consists of about 680,000 clones, more than 80% of them appearing once. V lost 4 bases and J lost 4; bases outside the gene matches: 9. Germline CDR1 is KGHDR and CDR2 is SFDVKD. The CDR3 consists of 17 residues. Treatment described: some 19 received Ad26.COV2.S at low or high dose, single or two shots; 5 received placebo; per-sample allocation not given. Specimens were obtained on day 63 following the first vaccine or placebo injection. An adult donor aged 18-55 years was enrolled in Boston. This chain links TRBV24-1 with TRBJ2-3, with 11 bases aligning to TRBD1. The receptor comes from a person aged 18-65 years who received the Ad26.COV2.S COVID-19 vaccine or a placebo. The source material was peripheral blood, sampled in a trial of Ad26.COV2.S vaccine versus placebo. The CDR3 is CATSDTPGQGGADTQYF. CDR3 coding DNA: TGTGCCACCAGTGACACACCGGGACAGGGGGGCGCAGATACGCAGTATTTT.